The clone carrying this T cell receptor beta chain turned up a few times. Its target is not known. The CDR3 runs to 12 residues. Trimming cost V 7 bases and J 3 bases, with 9 bases left between them. CDR1 MGHDK and CDR2 SYGVNS come from the germline V gene. The sample comes from a study of T cells in Graves' hyperthyroidism and ophthalmopathy. Study results and limitations: Blood also held most thyroid clonotypes expanded beyond 0.001. The model identified upcoming ophthalmopathy a median around 7.1 months ahead of onset.

Patients between 18 and 65 years old had hyperthyroidism, newly diagnosed and lasting under 2 months. Each diagnosis was grounded in clinical symptoms, serum thyroxine and TRAb, thyroid ultrasound, and orbital computed tomography. What was amplified from RNA transcripts were TCR beta CDR3 regions. An initial round of RT-PCR targeting the TCR CDR3 relied on the HTBI primer set. TCRdb recomputed calls from the multiplex PCR reads with MiXCR, one row per CDR3 protein. The sample lists approximately 630,000 distinct CDR3 sequences, under 20% occurring once. The rearrangement links TRBV25-1 to TRBJ2-5; D remains unclear. The sequence came from a woman aged 30 to 39 with Graves' hyperthyroidism. The sequenced sample was blood. In DNA form, the CDR3 reads TGTGCCAGCATGGGCAACAAAGAGACCCAGTACTTC. This codes for CASMGNKETQYF.